The 10 T cell receptor beta chains presented below share a single source sample, sequenced in a study of blood T cell repertoires in COVID-19. Some clones are missing from TCRdb's copy, which holds only in-frame ones; the method was immunoSEQ multiplex PCR. The table has about 260,000 clones, less than 90% seen once; the top ten hold 4.2%. The sequencing sample was made of peripheral blood. Receptors originate from a man in his 60s with acute or convalescent COVID-19.

The CDR3 DNA sequence: TGTGCCAGCAGCCGCCGACAGGTCATCCCTAACTATGGCTACACCTTC. This gives the protein CASSRRQVIPNYGYTF. This chain joins TRBV5-6 and TRBJ1-2; TRBD1 might be the D (6 bases). This CDR3 comprises 16 residues. Trimming pared 4 bases from V and 0 bases from J, leaving 16 bases between. Germline CDR1 reads SGHDT; CDR2 reads YYEEEE.

The rearrangement links TRBV3-1 (or the pseudogene TRBV3-2) to TRBJ2-3, with a possible D match to TRBD2 (6 bases). Germline lookup yields CDR1 LGHDT and CDR2 YNNKEL (reference sequence). CDR3 length: 16 amino acids. V shed 2 bases and J shed 2 bases, with 14 bases lying between them. The CDR3 nucleotides read TGTGCCAGCAGCCAAAGGGAGGTCCGCCCCACAGATACGCAGTATTTT. Encoded protein: CASSQREVRPTDTQYF.

This clone was seen a handful of times. Other nucleotide sequences from this sample produce the same CDR3. The chain links TRBV5-1 to TRBJ1-4; 7 nucleotides line up with TRBD1. The germline V gene has CDR1 SGHRS and CDR2 YFSETQ. The ends lost 3 bases at V and 2 bases at J; junction bases unmatched: 1. The CDR3 consists of 14 residues. CDR3 sequence (DNA): TGCGCCAGCAGCTCACAGGGGACTAATGAAAAACTGTTTTTT. Its translation is CASSSQGTNEKLFF.

This clone occurred a few times. The chain carries TRBV19 and TRBJ2-7; TRBD2 aligns across 10 bases. Unmatched junction bases numbered 9, after V lost 5 bases and J lost 2 bases. Germline-derived CDR1 and CDR2 are LNHDA and SQIVND (reference sequence). This CDR3 has 16 amino acids. This chain's CDR3 is CASSLSSGSPPYEQYF. The CDR3 coding sequence is TGTGCCAGTAGTCTATCTAGCGGGAGCCCCCCCTACGAGCAGTACTTC. Full variable domain (outside the CDR3, taken from reference TRBV19 and TRBJ2-7): DGGITQSPKYLFRKEGQNVTLSCEQNLNHDAMYWYRQDPGQGLRLIYYSQIVNDFQKGDIAEGYSVSREKKESFPLTVTSAQKNPTAFYLCASSLSSGSPPYEQYFGPGTRLTVT.

This rearrangement joins TRBV27 to TRBJ1-2; 9 bases align to TRBD1. The V gene's germline CDR1 is MNHEY and CDR2 SMNVEV (reference sequence). With 6 bases clipped from V and 5 bases from J, the junction kept 10 bases outside the gene matches. The CDR3 contains 15 residues. CDR3 sequence: CASRQGARTSYGYTF. The CDR3 DNA follows: TGTGCCAGCAGACAGGGGGCCCGGACCTCTTATGGCTACACCTTC.

The V and J genes are TRBV11-2 and TRBJ1-1; D might be TRBD1 (5 bases). The CDR3 totals 12 residues. V was pared by 4 bases and J by 11 bases, with 14 bases between. Germline assignment: CDR1 SGHAT and CDR2 FQNNGV. The CDR3 DNA reads as TGTGCCAGCAGCTGGGGAGGGACGGTGGCTTTCTTT. Amino acid sequence: CASSWGGTVAFF.

The gene calls are TRBV7-9 and TRBJ1-5; no definite D call. This CDR3 comprises 14 residues. Trimming took off 4 bases at V and 0 bases at J, with 7 bases between the two ends. Germline V gene lookup returns CDR1 SEHNR and CDR2 FQNEAQ (reference sequence). In DNA form, the CDR3 reads TGTGCCAGCAGCTCCCTAGGTAGCAATCAGCCCCAGCATTTT. Amino acid sequence: CASSSLGSNQPQHF.

The gene calls are TRBV6-6 and TRBJ2-3; 10 bases align to TRBD2. The J segment lost 1 base and the V segment lost 5 bases, leaving 18 bases of the junction unmatched. Germline V gene data show CDR1 as MNHNY and CDR2 as SVGAGI (reference sequence). CDR3 length equals 20 residues. CDR3 DNA: TGTGCCAGCAGTCGCCTATTAACTAGCGGGGCTCTTGTCGGCACAGATACGCAGTATTTT. Amino acids: CASSRLLTSGALVGTDTQYF.

This chain connects TRBV3-1 (or the pseudogene TRBV3-2) to TRBJ1-2; TRBD1 aligns across 7 bases. The germline V gene encodes CDR1 LGHDT and CDR2 YNNKEL (reference sequence). The trim removed 1 base at V and 4 bases at J, leaving 15 bases unmatched. The CDR3 is 18 residues long. In DNA form, the CDR3 reads TGTGCCAGCAGCCAAGTCGAGGGTAGGGGGCCGGGCGGCTATGGCTACACCTTC. Translating gives CASSQVEGRGPGGYGYTF.

This chain links TRBV1 with TRBJ2-5; the table calls TRBD2, which could not be checked here. TRBV1 is marked as a pseudogene. There are 15 residues in the CDR3. The CDR3 DNA follows: TGCACCAGCAGCCAAGAAGGGACTGTCCAAGAGACCCAGTACTTC. Encoded protein: CTSSQEGTVQETQYF.